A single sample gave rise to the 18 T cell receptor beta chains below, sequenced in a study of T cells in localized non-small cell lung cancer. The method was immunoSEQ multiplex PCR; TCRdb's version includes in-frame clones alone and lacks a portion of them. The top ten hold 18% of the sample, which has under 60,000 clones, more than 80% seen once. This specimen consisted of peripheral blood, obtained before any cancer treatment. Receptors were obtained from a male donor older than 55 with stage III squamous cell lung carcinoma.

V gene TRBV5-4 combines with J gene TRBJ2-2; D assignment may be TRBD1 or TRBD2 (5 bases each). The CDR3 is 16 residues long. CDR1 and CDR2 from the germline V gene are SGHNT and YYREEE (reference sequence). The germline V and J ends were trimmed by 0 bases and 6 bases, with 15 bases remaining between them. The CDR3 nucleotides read TGTGCCAGCAGCTTGGGGGGGTTGTCTCGGGCCGGGGAGCTGTTTTTT. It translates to CASSLGGLSRAGELFF.

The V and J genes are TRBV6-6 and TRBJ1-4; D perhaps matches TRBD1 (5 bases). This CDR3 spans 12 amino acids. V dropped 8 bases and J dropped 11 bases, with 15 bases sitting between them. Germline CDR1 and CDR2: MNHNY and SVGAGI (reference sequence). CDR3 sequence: CASGQGQIKLFF. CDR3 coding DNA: TGTGCCAGCGGACAAGGACAAATCAAACTGTTTTTT.

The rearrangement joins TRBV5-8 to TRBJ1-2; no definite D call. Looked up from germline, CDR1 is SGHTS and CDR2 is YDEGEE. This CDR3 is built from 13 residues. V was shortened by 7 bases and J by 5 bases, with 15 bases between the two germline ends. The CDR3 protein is CASAREGRYGYTF. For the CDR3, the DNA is TGTGCCAGCGCAAGGGAGGGTCGATATGGCTACACCTTC.

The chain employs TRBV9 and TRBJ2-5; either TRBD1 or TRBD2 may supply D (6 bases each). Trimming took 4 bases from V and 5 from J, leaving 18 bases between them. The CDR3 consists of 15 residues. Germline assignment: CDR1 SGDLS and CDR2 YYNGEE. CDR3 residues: CASSSTGLGGETQYF. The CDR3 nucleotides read TGTGCCAGCAGCTCGACAGGCCTTGGGGGGGAGACCCAGTACTTC.

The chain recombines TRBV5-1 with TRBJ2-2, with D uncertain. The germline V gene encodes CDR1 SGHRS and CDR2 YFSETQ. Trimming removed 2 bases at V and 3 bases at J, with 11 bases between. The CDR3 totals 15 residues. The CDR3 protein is CASSFGFRDTGELFF. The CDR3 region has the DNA TGCGCCAGCAGCTTCGGTTTCCGGGACACCGGGGAGCTGTTTTTT.

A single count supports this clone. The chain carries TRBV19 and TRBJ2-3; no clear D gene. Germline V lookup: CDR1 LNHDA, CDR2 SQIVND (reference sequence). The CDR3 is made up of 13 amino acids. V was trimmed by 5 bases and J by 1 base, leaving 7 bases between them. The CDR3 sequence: CASSFWGTDTQYF. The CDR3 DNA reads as TGTGCCAGTAGTTTTTGGGGCACAGATACGCAGTATTTT.

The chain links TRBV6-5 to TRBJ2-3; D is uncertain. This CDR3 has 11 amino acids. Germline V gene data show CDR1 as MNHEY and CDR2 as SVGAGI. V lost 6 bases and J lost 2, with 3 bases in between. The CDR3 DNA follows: TGTGCCAGCAGAAACACAGATACGCAGTATTTT. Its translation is CASRNTDTQYF.

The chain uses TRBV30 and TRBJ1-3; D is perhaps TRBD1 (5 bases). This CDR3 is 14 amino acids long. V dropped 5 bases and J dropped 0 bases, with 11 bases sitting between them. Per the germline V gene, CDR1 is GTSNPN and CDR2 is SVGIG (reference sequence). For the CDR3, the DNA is TGTGCCTGGGAGGGACGGAACTCTGGAAACACCATATATTTT. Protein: CAWEGRNSGNTIYF.

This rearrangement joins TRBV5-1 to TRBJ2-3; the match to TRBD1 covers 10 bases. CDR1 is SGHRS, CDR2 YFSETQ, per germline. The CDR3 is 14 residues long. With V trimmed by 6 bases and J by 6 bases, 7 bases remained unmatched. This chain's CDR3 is CASTPTGGADTQYF. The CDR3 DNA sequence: TGCGCCAGCACCCCGACAGGGGGCGCCGATACGCAGTATTTT.

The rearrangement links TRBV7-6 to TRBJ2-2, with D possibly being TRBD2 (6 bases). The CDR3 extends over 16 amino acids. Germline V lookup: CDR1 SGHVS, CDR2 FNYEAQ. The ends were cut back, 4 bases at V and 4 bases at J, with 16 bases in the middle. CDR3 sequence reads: CASSSLAPASTGELFF. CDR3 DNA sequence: TGTGCCAGCAGCTCACTAGCCCCCGCCAGCACCGGGGAGCTGTTTTTT. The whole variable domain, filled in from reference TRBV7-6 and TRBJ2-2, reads GAGVSQSPRYKVTKRGQDVALRCDPISGHVSLYWYRQALGQGPEFLTYFNYEAQQDKSGLPNDRFSAERPEGSISTLTIQRTEQRDSAMYRCASSSLAPASTGELFFGEGSRLTVL.

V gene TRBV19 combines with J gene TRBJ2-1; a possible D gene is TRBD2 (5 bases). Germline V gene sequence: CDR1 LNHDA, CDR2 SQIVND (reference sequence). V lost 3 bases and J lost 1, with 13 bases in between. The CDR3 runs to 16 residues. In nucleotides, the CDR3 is TGTGCCAGTAGTATTGGAAGCGGCCATTCCTACAATGAGCAGTTCTTC. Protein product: CASSIGSGHSYNEQFF.

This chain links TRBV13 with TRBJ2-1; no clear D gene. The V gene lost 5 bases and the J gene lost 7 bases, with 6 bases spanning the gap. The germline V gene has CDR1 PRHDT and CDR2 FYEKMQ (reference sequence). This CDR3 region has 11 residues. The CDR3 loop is CASSGRNEQFF. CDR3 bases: TGTGCCAGCAGCGGAAGAAATGAGCAGTTCTTC.

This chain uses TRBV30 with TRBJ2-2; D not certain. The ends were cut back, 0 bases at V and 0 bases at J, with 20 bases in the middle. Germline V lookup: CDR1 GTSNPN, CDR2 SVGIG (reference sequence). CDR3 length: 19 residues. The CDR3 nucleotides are TGTGCCTGGAGTGTACACCAGGCCCCTCTTCCCGCGAACACCGGGGAGCTGTTTTTT. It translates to CAWSVHQAPLPANTGELFF. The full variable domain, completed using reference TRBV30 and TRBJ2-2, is SQTIHQWPATLVQPVGSPLSLECTVEGTSNPNLYWYRQAAGRGLQLLFYSVGIGQISSEVPQNLSASRPQDRQFILSSKKLLLSDSGFYLCAWSVHQAPLPANTGELFFGEGSRLTVL.

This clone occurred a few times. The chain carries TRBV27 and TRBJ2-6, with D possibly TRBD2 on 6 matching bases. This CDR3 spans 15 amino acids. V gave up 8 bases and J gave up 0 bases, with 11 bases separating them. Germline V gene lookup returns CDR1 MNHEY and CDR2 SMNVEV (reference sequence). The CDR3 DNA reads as TGTGCCAGCGGGGACTGGAGCTCTGGGGCCAACGTCCTGACTTTC. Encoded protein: CASGDWSSGANVLTF. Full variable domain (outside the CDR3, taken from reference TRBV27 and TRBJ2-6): EAQVTQNPRYLITVTGKKLTVTCSQNMNHEYMSWYRQDPGLGLRQIYYSMNVEVTDKGDVPEGYKVSRKEKRNFPLILESPSPNQTSLYFCASGDWSSGANVLTFGAGSRLTVL.

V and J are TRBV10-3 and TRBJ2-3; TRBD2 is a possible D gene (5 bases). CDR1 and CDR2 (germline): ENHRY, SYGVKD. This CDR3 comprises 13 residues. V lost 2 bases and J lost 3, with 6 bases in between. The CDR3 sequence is CAISEPGTDTQYF. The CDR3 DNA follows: TGTGCCATCAGTGAGCCGGGGACAGATACGCAGTATTTT.

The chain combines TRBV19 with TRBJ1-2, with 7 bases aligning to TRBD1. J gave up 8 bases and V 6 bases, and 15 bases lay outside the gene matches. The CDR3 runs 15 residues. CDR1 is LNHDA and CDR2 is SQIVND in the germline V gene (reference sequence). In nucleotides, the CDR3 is TGTGCCAGTAGACTAATCAGGGGGACCGCAGTGGGCTACACCTTC. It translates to CASRLIRGTAVGYTF.

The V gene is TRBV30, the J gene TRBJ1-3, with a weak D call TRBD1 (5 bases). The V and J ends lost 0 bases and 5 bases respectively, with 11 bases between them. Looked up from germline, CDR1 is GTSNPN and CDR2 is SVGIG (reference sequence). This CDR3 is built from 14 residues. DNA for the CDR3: TGTGCCTGGAGTGTTGTGCCAGGGAGAAACACCATATATTTT. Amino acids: CAWSVVPGRNTIYF.

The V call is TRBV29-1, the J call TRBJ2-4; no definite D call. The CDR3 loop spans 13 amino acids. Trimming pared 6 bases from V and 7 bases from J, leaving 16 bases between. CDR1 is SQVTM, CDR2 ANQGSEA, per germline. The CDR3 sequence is CSVLESLGNIQYF. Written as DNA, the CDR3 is TGCAGCGTACTGGAGTCCCTCGGGAACATTCAGTACTTC.